These T cell receptor beta chains were read from a single sample in a study of T cells in localized non-small cell lung cancer. Produced via immunoSEQ multiplex PCR; TCRdb's table is partial and in-frame only. This sample has a few thousand clones, with less than 65% found just once. Sequencing was performed on lymph node tissue, taken before any cancer treatment. Receptors originate from a woman aged 18-49 years with stage I lung adenocarcinoma. Each CDR3 is given with its conserved first and last residue. D genes are given only for firm matches. Clone sizes are given selectively: once, few, many, or a class where the clone is expanded.

J: TRBJ2-5; V: TRBV29-1; length: 17; size: .; D: .; CDR3: CSVGGTATPLIQETQYF; DNA: TGCAGCGTAGGGGGGACAGCCACCCCCTTGATCCAAGAGACCCAGTACTTC
J: TRBJ2-3; V: TRBV11-3; length: 15; size: medium-sized; D: .; CDR3: CASSSWAGSTDTQYF; DNA: TGTGCCAGCAGCTCCTGGGCGGGGAGCACAGATACGCAGTATTTT
J: TRBJ2-7; V: TRBV5-1; length: 16; size: .; D: .; CDR3: CASSLALDSLTYEQYF; DNA: TGCGCCAGCAGCTTGGCCTTGGACAGCCTAACCTACGAGCAGTACTTC
J: TRBJ2-1; V: TRBV7-5; length: 14; size: few; D: .; CDR3: CASSLGVGSNEQFF; DNA: TGTGCCAGCAGCTTGGGAGTCGGGAGCAATGAGCAGTTCTTC
J: TRBJ2-7; V: TRBV11-3; length: 14; size: few; D: .; CDR3: CASSLTEASYEQYF; DNA: TGTGCCAGCAGCTTAACTGAGGCCTCCTACGAGCAGTACTTC
J: TRBJ2-1; V: TRBV28; length: 15; size: .; D: .; CDR3: CASSGLRFSYNEQFF; DNA: TGTGCCAGCTCAGGTCTGAGGTTCTCCTACAATGAGCAGTTCTTC
J: TRBJ1-1; V: TRBV6-8; length: 15; size: .; D: .; CDR3: CASSYRETVNTEAFF; DNA: TGTGCCAGCAGTTACCGGGAGACAGTTAACACTGAAGCTTTCTTT
J: TRBJ2-7; V: TRBV23-1; length: 16; size: few; D: .; CDR3: CASSQEMNWGAYEQYF; DNA: TGCGCCAGCAGCCAGGAGATGAATTGGGGGGCCTACGAGCAGTACTTC
J: TRBJ2-3; V: TRBV28; length: 15; size: once; D: .; CDR3: CASSRGGRVGDTQYF; DNA: TGTGCCAGCAGTCGCGGAGGCAGGGTTGGCGATACGCAGTATTTT
J: TRBJ2-3; V: TRBV9; length: 17; size: .; D: .; CDR3: CASSSSMDRLGTDTQYF; DNA: TGTGCCAGCAGCTCTTCGATGGACCGCCTCGGCACAGATACGCAGTATTTT
J: TRBJ1-1; V: TRBV9; length: 13; size: few; D: .; CDR3: CASANSANTEAFF; DNA: TGTGCCAGCGCGAACTCAGCTAACACTGAAGCTTTCTTT
J: TRBJ2-7; V: TRBV4-1; length: 13; size: few; D: .; CDR3: CASSFRTEYEQYF; DNA: TGCGCCAGCAGTTTCAGGACAGAATACGAGCAGTACTTC
J: TRBJ2-7; V: TRBV14; length: 15; size: .; D: .; CDR3: CASRRQGSSSYEQYF; DNA: TGTGCCAGCAGGCGGCAGGGCTCTAGCTCCTACGAGCAGTACTTC
J: TRBJ2-1; V: TRBV9; length: 15; size: few; D: TRBD2; CDR3: CASSLGAGGRDEQFF; DNA: TGTGCCAGCAGCCTTGGAGCGGGAGGCCGGGATGAGCAGTTCTTC
J: TRBJ1-1; V: TRBV4-1; length: 14; size: .; D: TRBD1; CDR3: CASSPPQGQGKAFF; DNA: TGCGCCAGCAGCCCTCCTCAGGGACAGGGGAAAGCTTTCTTT
J: TRBJ2-7; V: TRBV12-5; length: 17; size: .; D: .; CDR3: CASGLVYYGTGSYEQYF; DNA: TGTGCTAGTGGTTTGGTCTATTACGGGACGGGCTCCTACGAGCAGTACTTC
J: TRBJ2-5; V: TRBV28; length: 13; size: few; D: .; CDR3: CASSLLQVWIQYF; DNA: TGTGCCAGCAGTTTACTTCAAGTTTGGATCCAGTACTTC
J: TRBJ1-3; V: TRBV15; length: 17; size: .; D: .; CDR3: CATSRGAGQVGGNTIYF; DNA: TGTGCCACCAGCAGGGGGGCAGGGCAAGTTGGTGGAAACACCATATATTTT
J: TRBJ1-2; V: TRBV6-8; length: 17; size: .; D: .; CDR3: CASSYKLNRDVLGGYTF; DNA: TGTGCCAGCAGTTACAAATTGAACCGGGACGTCCTCGGCGGCTACACCTTC
J: TRBJ2-5; V: TRBV11-3; length: 14; size: few; D: TRBD2; CDR3: CASSYPAGEETQYF; DNA: TGTGCCAGCAGCTACCCCGCGGGAGAAGAGACCCAGTACTTC
J: TRBJ1-1; V: TRBV6-8; length: 16; size: .; D: TRBD1; CDR3: CASSYSRGHDGTEAFF; DNA: TGTGCCAGCAGTTACTCCAGGGGGCACGACGGCACTGAAGCTTTCTTT
J: TRBJ2-5; V: TRBV18; length: 15; size: .; D: .; CDR3: CASSLDRTYQETQYF; DNA: TGTGCCAGCTCGCTAGACAGGACGTACCAAGAGACCCAGTACTTC
J: TRBJ2-1; V: TRBV30; length: 17; size: .; D: TRBD2; CDR3: CAWSGVAGGLSYNEQFF; DNA: TGTGCCTGGAGTGGAGTAGCGGGAGGATTAAGTTACAATGAGCAGTTCTTC
J: TRBJ1-2; V: TRBV28; length: 14; size: .; D: .; CDR3: CASSLEYSNYGYTF; DNA: TGTGCCAGCAGTTTAGAGTACTCTAACTATGGCTACACCTTC
J: TRBJ2-7; V: TRBV18; length: 14; size: once; D: TRBD2; CDR3: CASSPGREGRGQYF; DNA: TGTGCCAGCTCACCGGGGCGGGAGGGCCGCGGGCAGTACTTC
J: TRBJ2-1; V: TRBV7-5; length: 18; size: .; D: .; CDR3: CASSLDKTSGSSYNGQFF; DNA: TGTGCCAGCAGCTTAGACAAGACTAGCGGGAGCTCCTACAATGGGCAGTTCTTC
J: TRBJ2-5; V: TRBV6-8; length: 14; size: .; D: .; CDR3: CASRGKYPQETQYF; DNA: TGTGCCAGCAGGGGGAAGTATCCCCAAGAGACCCAGTACTTC
J: TRBJ2-5; V: TRBV30; length: 15; size: .; D: TRBD1; CDR3: CAWSYGQGVQETQYF; DNA: TGTGCCTGGAGCTACGGACAGGGAGTCCAAGAGACCCAGTACTTC
J: TRBJ1-1; V: TRBV18; length: 13; size: .; D: .; CDR3: CASSRLENTEAFF; DNA: TGTGCCAGCTCACGCCTCGAGAACACTGAAGCTTTCTTT
J: TRBJ2-1; V: TRBV5-1; length: 15; size: .; D: .; CDR3: CASSPWTTSYNEQFF; DNA: TGCGCCAGCAGCCCGTGGACTACCTCCTACAATGAGCAGTTCTTC
J: TRBJ1-1; V: TRBV19; length: 13; size: .; D: TRBD1; CDR3: CASKRGLNTEAFF; DNA: TGTGCCTCCAAGAGGGGGCTCAACACTGAAGCTTTCTTT
J: TRBJ2-7; V: TRBV9; length: 14; size: .; D: TRBD1; CDR3: CASSPGGYSYEQYF; DNA: TGTGCCAGCTCCCCAGGGGGCTACTCCTACGAGCAGTACTTC
J: TRBJ1-1; V: TRBV29-1; length: 12; size: .; D: .; CDR3: CSVEDYATEAFF; DNA: TGCAGCGTTGAAGATTATGCCACTGAAGCTTTCTTT
J: TRBJ1-2; V: TRBV12-5; length: 13; size: .; D: TRBD1; CDR3: CASGQGGHYGYTF; DNA: TGTGCCAGCGGACAGGGGGGCCACTATGGCTACACCTTC
J: TRBJ1-2; V: TRBV10-2; length: 13; size: .; D: .; CDR3: CASSERGSYGYTF; DNA: TGCGCCAGCAGTGAACGGGGAAGCTATGGCTACACCTTC
J: TRBJ1-4; V: TRBV30; length: 17; size: .; D: .; CDR3: CAWTTGAVSATNEKLFF; DNA: TGTGCCTGGACCACCGGCGCAGTTTCTGCAACTAATGAAAAACTGTTTTTT
J: TRBJ1-1; V: TRBV6-8; length: 14; size: few; D: .; CDR3: CASSYSNQAAEAFF; DNA: TGTGCCAGCAGTTACTCGAACCAGGCCGCTGAAGCTTTCTTT
J: TRBJ1-2; V: TRBV14; length: 12; size: .; D: .; CDR3: CASSLGRAGYTF; DNA: TGTGCCAGCAGCCTCGGACGGGCTGGCTACACCTTC
J: TRBJ1-2; V: TRBV19; length: 14; size: .; D: .; CDR3: CASSILTGDYGYTF; DNA: TGTGCCAGTAGTATTTTAACAGGCGACTATGGCTACACCTTC
J: TRBJ2-1; V: TRBV19; length: 14; size: .; D: .; CDR3: CASSIARTTNEQFF; DNA: TGTGCCAGTAGTATAGCTAGGACCACCAATGAGCAGTTCTTC
J: TRBJ2-7; V: TRBV7-5; length: 15; size: .; D: .; CDR3: CASSLVQGDNYEQYF; DNA: TGTGCCAGCAGCTTAGTACAGGGGGACAACTACGAGCAGTACTTC
J: TRBJ2-5; V: TRBV11-3; length: 14; size: .; D: TRBD1; CDR3: CASSLGQPQETQYF; DNA: TGTGCCAGCAGCTTGGGACAGCCACAAGAGACCCAGTACTTC
J: TRBJ2-1; V: TRBV11-3; length: 14; size: .; D: TRBD1; CDR3: CASSLIGQGHEQFF; DNA: TGTGCCAGCAGCCTCATCGGACAGGGGCATGAGCAGTTCTTC
J: TRBJ2-1; V: TRBV27; length: 18; size: .; D: TRBD2; CDR3: CASSPVPGLAGEGNEQFF; DNA: TGTGCCAGCAGTCCAGTCCCGGGACTAGCGGGAGAAGGAAATGAGCAGTTCTTC
J: TRBJ2-2; V: TRBV11-3; length: 14; size: few; D: TRBD1; CDR3: CASSLGQGARELFF; DNA: TGTGCCAGCAGCCTCGGACAGGGGGCCAGGGAGCTGTTTTTT
J: TRBJ2-2; V: TRBV6-8; length: 17; size: few; D: .; CDR3: CASIQPGLKKGTGELFF; DNA: TGTGCCAGCATCCAGCCGGGCCTCAAAAAGGGGACCGGGGAGCTGTTTTTT
J: TRBJ1-4; V: TRBV6-7; length: 15; size: .; D: TRBD1; CDR3: CASSSEGAANEKLFF; DNA: TGTGCCAGCAGTTCCGAGGGGGCGGCTAATGAAAAACTGTTTTTT
J: TRBJ1-1; V: TRBV6-8; length: 14; size: few; D: TRBD1; CDR3: CASSYDRGSAEAFF; DNA: TGTGCCAGCAGTTACGACAGGGGTTCGGCTGAAGCTTTCTTT
J: TRBJ1-4; V: TRBV12-2; length: 14; size: few; D: .; CDR3: CATDRTGLDEKLFF; DNA: TGTGCCACTGATAGGACAGGATTGGATGAAAAACTGTTTTTT
J: TRBJ1-2; V: TRBV19; length: 15; size: .; D: .; CDR3: CASSIGTGDDYGYTF; DNA: TGTGCCAGTAGTATAGGGACGGGGGACGACTATGGCTACACCTTC
J: TRBJ1-4; V: TRBV30; length: 11; size: .; D: .; CDR3: CAWSVGGELFF; DNA: TGTGCCTGGAGTGTTGGGGGAGAACTGTTTTTT